This T cell receptor beta chain was sequenced during a study of blood T cell repertoires in COVID-19. Original analysis: Reference gene primer amplification yielded estimated nucleated cell counts. Method: immunoSEQ multiplex PCR; TCRdb's copy keeps in-frame clones and lacks some. V, J and clone size are those of that table, while D and trimming were read from the DNA. The data show around 120,000 clones, with 85% to 90% seen just once and approximately 30% held by the top ten. Germline CDR1 is ENHRY and CDR2 is SYGVKD. V dropped 3 bases and J dropped 0 bases, with 15 bases sitting between them. The length of the CDR3 is 18 residues.

V and J are TRBV10-3 and TRBJ2-6, with D possibly being TRBD1 (5 bases). The TCR was taken from a woman aged 80 or over with acute or convalescent COVID-19. The source material was peripheral blood. CDR3 residues: CAISEGAVRSSGANVLTF. The CDR3, as DNA: TGTGCCATCAGTGAAGGGGCGGTCAGGAGCTCTGGGGCCAACGTCCTGACTTTC.